This entry lists 10 T cell receptor beta chains sequenced from one sample in a study of control samples from healthy donors and cancer patients. Profiled with immunoSEQ multiplex PCR; TCRdb holds only in-frame clones, not every one. The sample records roughly 150,000 clones, roughly 93% being singletons. Sequencing used blood. These receptors were obtained from a man aged 18-30 years in good health.

The gene calls are TRBV18 and TRBJ1-2, with unresolved D. V was cut by 3 bases and J by 5 bases, with 10 bases left in between. The CDR3 consists of 13 residues. Germline values: CDR1 KGHSH, CDR2 LQKENI. CDR3 protein: CASSPDLLYGYTF. As DNA, the CDR3 is TGTGCCAGCTCACCGGACTTACTGTATGGCTACACCTTC.

The chain's CDR3 is CASSLWAENQPQHF. The CDR3, as DNA: TGTGCCAGCAGTTTATGGGCAGAGAATCAGCCCCAGCATTTT. This chain links TRBV27 with TRBJ1-5; D gene unclear. The germline gives CDR1 MNHEY, CDR2 SMNVEV (reference sequence). V was clipped by 1 base and J by 4 bases, with 8 bases between them. CDR3 size: 14 residues.

V usage is TRBV27 and J usage is TRBJ1-3; D gene uncertain. Germline CDR1 MNHEY, CDR2 SMNVEV (reference sequence). The CDR3 is made up of 13 amino acids. Trimming took 3 bases from V and 0 from J, leaving 3 bases between them. The CDR3 is CASSFASGNTIYF. The CDR3, as DNA: TGTGCCAGCAGTTTCGCCTCTGGAAACACCATATATTTT.

Concerning this clone itself: One junction end disagrees with the germline gene, perhaps due to a read error. The same CDR3 also results from other DNA sequences found in this sample. This rearrangement joins TRBV30 to TRBJ1-5, with a tentative D call TRBD1 (5 bases). This CDR3 has 16 amino acids. Germline CDR1 GTSNPN, CDR2 SVGIG (reference sequence). The CDR3 DNA reads TGCGCCTGGAGTGTATCTGGTAGGCAGGGCGGCCAGCCCCAGCATTTT. Encoded protein: CAWSVSGRQGGQPQHF.

The chain has TRBV5-6 and TRBJ1-1; 7 bases align to TRBD1. The CDR3 runs 15 residues. Looked up from germline, CDR1 is SGHDT and CDR2 is YYEEEE. Trimming took 2 bases from V and 4 from J; bases not matched to a gene: 8. Here the CDR3 reads CASSFTGARGTEAFF. For the CDR3, the DNA is TGTGCCAGCAGCTTTACAGGGGCGCGGGGCACTGAAGCTTTCTTT. The full variable domain, with the rest looked up from reference TRBV5-6 and TRBJ1-1, is DAGVTQSPTHLIKTRGQQVTLRCSPKSGHDTVSWYQQALGQGPQFIFQYYEEEERQRGNFPDRFSGHQFPNYSSELNVNALLLGDSALYLCASSFTGARGTEAFFGQGTRLTVV.

The chain uses TRBV27 and TRBJ1-2; 8 nucleotides agree with TRBD1. Germline V gene data show CDR1 as MNHEY and CDR2 as SMNVEV (reference sequence). The CDR3 has 17 residues. The V and J ends lost 2 bases and 4 bases, in that order; junction bases with no gene match: 12. CDR3 nucleotides: TGTGCCAGCAGTTTAGATGGCAGGGGGCGGGGCCTCTATGGCTACACCTTC. It yields the protein CASSLDGRGRGLYGYTF.

This chain connects TRBV4-1 to TRBJ2-7; 7 bases map to TRBD2. With V trimmed by 1 base and J by 0 bases, 6 bases remained unmatched. This CDR3 has 16 residues. Germline values: CDR1 MGHRA, CDR2 YSYEKL. The CDR3 protein is CASSQVASGSSYEQYF. CDR3 bases: TGCGCCAGCAGCCAAGTGGCTAGCGGCAGCTCCTACGAGCAGTACTTC.

The chain employs TRBV5-1 and TRBJ1-2; the D gene is possibly TRBD1 (5 bases). The CDR3 is made up of 14 amino acids. Per germline, CDR1 SGHRS and CDR2 YFSETQ. V lost 0 bases and J lost 4, with 10 bases in between. CDR3 DNA: TGCGCCAGCAGCTTGGAGGGGCAGGGCTATGGCTACACCTTC. Protein: CASSLEGQGYGYTF. Variable domain in full (rest from reference TRBV5-1 and TRBJ1-2): KAGVTQTPRYLIKTRGQQVTLSCSPISGHRSVSWYQQTPGQGLQFLFEYFSETQRNKGNFPGRFSGRQFSNSRSEMNVSTLELGDSALYLCASSLEGQGYGYTFGSGTRLTVV.

The J gene is TRBJ2-4, the V gene TRBV2; D gene unclear. The germline V gene has CDR1 SNHLY and CDR2 FYNNEI. Trimming stripped 4 bases from V and 8 bases from J, with 15 bases between. This CDR3 is 14 amino acids long. CDR3 nucleotides: TGTGCCAGCAGTGCCCTGAAGCCTGAGGACATTCAGTACTTC. This encodes CASSALKPEDIQYF.

The genes are TRBV27 and TRBJ1-4; possible D gene TRBD1, 5 bases. The germline gives CDR1 MNHEY, CDR2 SMNVEV (reference sequence). Between the trimmed V and J ends, which lost 8 bases and 7 bases, there was a span of 5 bases. This CDR3 has 10 residues. The CDR3 is CASGGEKLFF. The CDR3 DNA is TGTGCCAGCGGGGGTGAAAAACTGTTTTTT.